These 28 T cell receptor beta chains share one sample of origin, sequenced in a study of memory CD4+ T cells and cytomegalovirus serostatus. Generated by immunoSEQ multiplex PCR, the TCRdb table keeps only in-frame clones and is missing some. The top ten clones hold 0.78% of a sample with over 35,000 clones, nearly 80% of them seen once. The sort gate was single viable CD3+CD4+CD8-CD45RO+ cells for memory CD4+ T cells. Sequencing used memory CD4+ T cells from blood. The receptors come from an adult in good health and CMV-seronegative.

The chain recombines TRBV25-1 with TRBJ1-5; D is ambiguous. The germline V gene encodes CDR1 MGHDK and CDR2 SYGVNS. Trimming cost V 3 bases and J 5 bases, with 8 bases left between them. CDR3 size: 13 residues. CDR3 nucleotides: TGTGCCAGCAGTGATTCAGAGTATCAGCCCCAGCATTTT. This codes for CASSDSEYQPQHF.

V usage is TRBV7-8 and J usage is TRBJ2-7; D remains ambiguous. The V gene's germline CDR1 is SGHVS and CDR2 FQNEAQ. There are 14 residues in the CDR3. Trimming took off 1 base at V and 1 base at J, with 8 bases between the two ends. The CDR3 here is CASSLVAPSYEQYF. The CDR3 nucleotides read TGTGCCAGCAGCTTAGTGGCTCCATCCTACGAGCAGTACTTC.

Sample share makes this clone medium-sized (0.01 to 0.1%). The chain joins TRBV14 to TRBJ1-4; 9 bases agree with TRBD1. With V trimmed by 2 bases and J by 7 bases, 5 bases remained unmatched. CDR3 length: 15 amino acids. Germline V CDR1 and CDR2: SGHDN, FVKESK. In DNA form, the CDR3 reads TGTGCCAGCAGCCAAATGACAGGGGGTACTGAAAAACTGTTTTTT. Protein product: CASSQMTGGTEKLFF.

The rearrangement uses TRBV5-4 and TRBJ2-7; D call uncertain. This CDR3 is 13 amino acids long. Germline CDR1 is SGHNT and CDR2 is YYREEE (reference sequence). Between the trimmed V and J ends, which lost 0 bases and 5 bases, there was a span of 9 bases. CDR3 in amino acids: CASSLVGTNEQYF. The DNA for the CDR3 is TGTGCCAGCAGCTTGGTCGGTACCAACGAGCAGTACTTC.

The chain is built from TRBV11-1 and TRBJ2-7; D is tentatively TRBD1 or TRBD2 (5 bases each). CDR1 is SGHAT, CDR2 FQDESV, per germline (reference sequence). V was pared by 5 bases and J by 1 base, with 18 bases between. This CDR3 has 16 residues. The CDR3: CASSISFGTESYEQYF. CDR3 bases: TGTGCCAGCAGCATCTCTTTCGGGACGGAATCCTACGAGCAGTACTTC.

Written as DNA, the CDR3 is TGCGCCAGCAGCTTGGCCCTAACAGGGTCCGGGGAGCTGTTTTTT. This translates into CASSLALTGSGELFF. The chain combines TRBV5-1 with TRBJ2-2; possibly TRBD1 for D (6 bases). V dropped 0 bases and J dropped 6 bases, with 12 bases sitting between them. In germline, CDR1 is SGHRS, CDR2 YFSETQ. The CDR3 totals 15 residues. Filled out from reference TRBV5-1 and TRBJ2-2, the complete variable domain reads KAGVTQTPRYLIKTRGQQVTLSCSPISGHRSVSWYQQTPGQGLQFLFEYFSETQRNKGNFPGRFSGRQFSNSRSEMNVSTLELGDSALYLCASSLALTGSGELFFGEGSRLTVL.

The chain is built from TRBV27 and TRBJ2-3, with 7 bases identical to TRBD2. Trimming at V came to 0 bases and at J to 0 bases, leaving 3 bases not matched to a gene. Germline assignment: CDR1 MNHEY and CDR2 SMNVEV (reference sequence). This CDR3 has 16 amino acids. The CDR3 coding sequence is TGTGCCAGCAGTTTATCCGCGGGGGTTAGCACAGATACGCAGTATTTT. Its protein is CASSLSAGVSTDTQYF.

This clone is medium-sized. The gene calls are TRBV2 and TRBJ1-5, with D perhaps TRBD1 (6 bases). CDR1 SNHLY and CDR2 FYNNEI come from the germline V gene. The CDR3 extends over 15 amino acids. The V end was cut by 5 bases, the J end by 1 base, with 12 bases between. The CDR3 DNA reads TGTGCCAGCAGTTTGAACAGGGCCAGCAATCAGCCCCAGCATTTT. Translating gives CASSLNRASNQPQHF.

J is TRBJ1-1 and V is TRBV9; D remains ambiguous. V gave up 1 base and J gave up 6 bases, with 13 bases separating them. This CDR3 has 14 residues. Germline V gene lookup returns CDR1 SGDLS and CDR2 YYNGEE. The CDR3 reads CASSVLSGTSEAFF. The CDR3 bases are TGTGCCAGCAGCGTATTGTCGGGAACGTCTGAAGCTTTCTTT.

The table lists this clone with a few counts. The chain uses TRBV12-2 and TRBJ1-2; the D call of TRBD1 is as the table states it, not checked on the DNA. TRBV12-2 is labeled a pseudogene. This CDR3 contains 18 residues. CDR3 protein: CASRLGIVMDRWKDGYTF. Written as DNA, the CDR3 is TGTGCAAGTCGCTTGGGTATTGTGATGGACAGGTGGAAGGATGGCTACACCTTC.

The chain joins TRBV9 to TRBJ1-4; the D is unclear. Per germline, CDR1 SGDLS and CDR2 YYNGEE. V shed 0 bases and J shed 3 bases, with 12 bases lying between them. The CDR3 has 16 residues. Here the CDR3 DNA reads TGTGCCAGCAGCGTAGACGTGTCCCTTCCTAATGAAAAACTGTTTTTT. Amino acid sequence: CASSVDVSLPNEKLFF.

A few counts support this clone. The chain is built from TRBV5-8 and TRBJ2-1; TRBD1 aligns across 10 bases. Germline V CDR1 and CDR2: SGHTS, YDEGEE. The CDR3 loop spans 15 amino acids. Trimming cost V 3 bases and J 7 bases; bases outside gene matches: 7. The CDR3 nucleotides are TGTGCCAGCAGCTCCCGACAGGGGGCTATGAATGAGCAGTTCTTC. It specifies CASSSRQGAMNEQFF.

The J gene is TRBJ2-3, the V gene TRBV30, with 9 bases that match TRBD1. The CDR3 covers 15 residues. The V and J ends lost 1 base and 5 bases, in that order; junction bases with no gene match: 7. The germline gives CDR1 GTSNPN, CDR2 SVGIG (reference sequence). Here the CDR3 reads CAWSDGQGLIDTQYF. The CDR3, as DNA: TGTGCCTGGAGTGATGGACAGGGGCTGATAGATACGCAGTATTTT.

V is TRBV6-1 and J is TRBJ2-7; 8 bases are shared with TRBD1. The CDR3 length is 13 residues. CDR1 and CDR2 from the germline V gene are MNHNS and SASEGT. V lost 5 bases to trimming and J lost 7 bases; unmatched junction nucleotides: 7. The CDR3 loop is CASSRQGWGEQYF. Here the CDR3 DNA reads TGTGCCAGCAGTAGACAGGGGTGGGGGGAGCAGTACTTC.

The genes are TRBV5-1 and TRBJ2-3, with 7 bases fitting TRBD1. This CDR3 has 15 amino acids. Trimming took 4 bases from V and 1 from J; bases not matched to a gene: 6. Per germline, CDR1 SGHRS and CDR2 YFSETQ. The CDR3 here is CASSLTGARTDTQYF. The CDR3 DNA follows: TGCGCCAGCAGCCTAACAGGGGCCCGCACAGATACGCAGTATTTT.

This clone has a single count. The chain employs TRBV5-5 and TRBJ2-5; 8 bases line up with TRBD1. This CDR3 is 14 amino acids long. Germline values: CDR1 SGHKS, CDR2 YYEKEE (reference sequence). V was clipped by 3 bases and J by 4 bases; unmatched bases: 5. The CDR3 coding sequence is TGTGCCAGCAGCTACGGACAGGGACGAGAGACCCAGTACTTC. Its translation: CASSYGQGRETQYF.

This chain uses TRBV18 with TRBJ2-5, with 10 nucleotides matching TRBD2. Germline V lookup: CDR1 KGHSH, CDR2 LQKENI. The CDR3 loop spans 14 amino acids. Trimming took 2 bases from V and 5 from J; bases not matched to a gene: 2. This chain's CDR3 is CASSPMTSGETQYF. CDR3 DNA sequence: TGTGCCAGCTCACCAATGACTAGCGGGGAGACCCAGTACTTC.

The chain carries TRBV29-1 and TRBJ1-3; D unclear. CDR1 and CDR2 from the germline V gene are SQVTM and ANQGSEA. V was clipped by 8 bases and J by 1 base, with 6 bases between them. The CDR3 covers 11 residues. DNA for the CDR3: TGCAGCTCAATATCTGGAAACACCATATATTTT. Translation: CSSISGNTIYF. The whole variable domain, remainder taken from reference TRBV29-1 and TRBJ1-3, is SAVISQKPSRDICQRGTSLTIQCQVDSQVTMMFWYRQQPGQSLTLIATANQGSEATYESGFVIDKFPISRPNLTFSTLTVSNMSPEDSSIYLCSSISGNTIYFGEGSWLTVV.

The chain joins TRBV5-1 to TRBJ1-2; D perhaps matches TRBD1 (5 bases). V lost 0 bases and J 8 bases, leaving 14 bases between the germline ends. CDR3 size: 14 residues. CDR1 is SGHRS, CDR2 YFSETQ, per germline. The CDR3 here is CASSLGGAGTGYTF. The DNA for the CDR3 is TGCGCCAGCAGCTTGGGGGGCGCAGGGACCGGCTACACCTTC.

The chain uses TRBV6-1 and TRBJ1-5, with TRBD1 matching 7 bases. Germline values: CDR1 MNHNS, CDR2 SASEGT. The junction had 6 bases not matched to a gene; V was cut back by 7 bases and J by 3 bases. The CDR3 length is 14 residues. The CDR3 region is CASMLGQTNQPQHF. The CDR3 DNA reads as TGTGCCAGCATGTTGGGACAGACCAATCAGCCCCAGCATTTT.

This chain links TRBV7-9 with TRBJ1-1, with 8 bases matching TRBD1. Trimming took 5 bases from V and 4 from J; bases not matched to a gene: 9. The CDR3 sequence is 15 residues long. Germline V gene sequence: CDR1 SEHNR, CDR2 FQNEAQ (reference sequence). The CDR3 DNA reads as TGTGCCAGCAGCCACGACAGGGGAAAGGTCACTGAAGCTTTCTTT. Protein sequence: CASSHDRGKVTEAFF.

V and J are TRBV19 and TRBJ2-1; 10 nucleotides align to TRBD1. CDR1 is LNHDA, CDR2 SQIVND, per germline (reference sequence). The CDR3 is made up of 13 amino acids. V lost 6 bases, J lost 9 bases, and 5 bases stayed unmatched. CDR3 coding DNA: TGTGCCAGTAGAAGACAGGGGGCGGTTGAGCAGTTCTTC. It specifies CASRRQGAVEQFF.

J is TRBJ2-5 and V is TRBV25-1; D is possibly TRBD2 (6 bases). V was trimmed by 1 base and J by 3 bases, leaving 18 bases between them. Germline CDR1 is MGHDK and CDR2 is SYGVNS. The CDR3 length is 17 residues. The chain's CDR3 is CASSELGDGGVKETQYF. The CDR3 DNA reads TGTGCCAGCAGTGAATTGGGGGACGGGGGAGTAAAAGAGACCCAGTACTTC. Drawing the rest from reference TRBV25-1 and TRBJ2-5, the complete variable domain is EADIYQTPRYLVIGTGKKITLECSQTMGHDKMYWYQQDPGMELHLIHYSYGVNSTEKGDLSSESTVSRIRTEHFPLTLESARPSHTSQYLCASSELGDGGVKETQYFGPGTRLLVL.

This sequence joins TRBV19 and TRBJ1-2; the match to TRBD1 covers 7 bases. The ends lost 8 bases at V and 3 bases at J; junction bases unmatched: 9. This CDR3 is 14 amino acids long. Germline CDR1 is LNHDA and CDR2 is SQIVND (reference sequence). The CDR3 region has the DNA TGTGCCAGTGGTCAAACAGGGGACGACTATGGCTACACCTTC. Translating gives CASGQTGDDYGYTF. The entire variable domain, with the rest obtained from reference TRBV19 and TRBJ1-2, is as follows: DGGITQSPKYLFRKEGQNVTLSCEQNLNHDAMYWYRQDPGQGLRLIYYSQIVNDFQKGDIAEGYSVSREKKESFPLTVTSAQKNPTAFYLCASGQTGDDYGYTFGSGTRLTVV.

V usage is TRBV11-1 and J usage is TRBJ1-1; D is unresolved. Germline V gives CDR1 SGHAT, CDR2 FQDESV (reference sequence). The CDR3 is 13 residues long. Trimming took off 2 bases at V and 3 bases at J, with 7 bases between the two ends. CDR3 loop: CASSLLRHTEAFF. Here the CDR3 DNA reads TGTGCCAGCAGCTTATTGCGGCACACTGAAGCTTTCTTT.

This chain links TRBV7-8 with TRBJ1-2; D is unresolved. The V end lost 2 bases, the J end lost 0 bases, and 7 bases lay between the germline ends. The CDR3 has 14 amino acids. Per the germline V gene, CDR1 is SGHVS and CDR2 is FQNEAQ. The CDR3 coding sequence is TGTGCCAGCAGCTTACCAGGATCTAACTATGGCTACACCTTC. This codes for CASSLPGSNYGYTF. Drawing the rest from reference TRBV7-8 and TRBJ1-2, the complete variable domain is GAGVSQSPRYKVAKRGQDVALRCDPISGHVSLFWYQQALGQGPEFLTYFQNEAQLDKSGLPSDRFFAERPEGSVSTLKIQRTQQEDSAVYLCASSLPGSNYGYTFGSGTRLTVV.

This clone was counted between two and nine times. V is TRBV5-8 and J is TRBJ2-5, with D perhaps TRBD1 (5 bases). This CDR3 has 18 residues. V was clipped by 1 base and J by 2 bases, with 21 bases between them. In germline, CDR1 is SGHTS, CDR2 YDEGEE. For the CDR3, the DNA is TGTGCCAGCAGCTTGTGGGGCTGGGGTGGAATCAGGCAAGAGACCCAGTACTTC. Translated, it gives CASSLWGWGGIRQETQYF.

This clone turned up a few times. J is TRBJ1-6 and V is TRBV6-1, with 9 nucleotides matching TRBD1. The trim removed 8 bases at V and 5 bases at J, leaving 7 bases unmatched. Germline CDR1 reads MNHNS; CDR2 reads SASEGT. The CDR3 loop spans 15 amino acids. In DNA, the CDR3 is TGTGCCAGCCCCCCGGACAGGGGAAATAATTCACCCCTCCACTTT. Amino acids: CASPPDRGNNSPLHF.